These T cell receptor beta chains were read from a single sample in a study of technical replicates of blood from several donors. Profiling relied on immunoSEQ multiplex PCR, and the TCRdb table lists in-frame clones only, not all of them. The sample has roughly 83,000 clones, roughly nine tenths seen once. Sequenced material: T cells isolated from PBMCs. The source of these receptors is a human donor in good health. The CDR3 runs from the conserved cysteine through the conserved F or W. The D gene is left open where the match is weak. Only part of the rows carry a size: once, few, many, or a class if the clone is expanded.

.	TRBD2	TRBV11-3	TRBJ2-2	CASISGGNTGELFF	TGTGCCAGCATTAGCGGGGGAAACACCGGGGAGCTGTTTTTT
.	.	TRBV30	TRBJ1-5	CAWSVRGSTINQPQHF	TGTGCCTGGAGTGTACGCGGGTCAACTATCAATCAGCCCCAGCATTTT
.	.	TRBV30	TRBJ1-2	CAWRSGLHGYTF	TGTGCCTGGAGATCGGGTTTACATGGCTACACCTTC
.	.	TRBV5-6	TRBJ1-6	CASSFNSDSLNSPLHF	TGTGCCAGCAGCTTTAACTCGGACAGTCTTAATTCACCCCTCCACTTT
.	.	TRBV5-1	TRBJ2-5	CASSLLSTGETQYF	TGCGCCAGCAGCTTACTATCTACGGGGGAGACCCAGTACTTC
.	.	TRBV4-1	TRBJ2-7	CASSQVLAGTYEQYF	TGCGCTAGCAGCCAAGTTTTGGCGGGGACCTACGAGCAGTACTTC
.	TRBD1	TRBV27	TRBJ1-1	CASSLLTGGRNTEAFF	TGTGCCAGCAGTTTGTTAACAGGGGGCAGGAACACTGAAGCTTTCTTT
.	.	TRBV5-4	TRBJ2-1	CASSLVPGHNNEQFF	TGTGCCAGCAGCTTGGTTCCGGGACACAACAATGAGCAGTTCTTC
once	.	TRBV6-5	TRBJ2-7	CASNRRGRTFYEQYF	TGTGCCAGCAACCGCAGGGGCCGGACCTTCTACGAGCAGTACTTC
.	.	TRBV30	TRBJ1-2	CAWSKTGSDGYTF	TGTGCCTGGAGTAAAACAGGGTCTGATGGCTACACCTTC
.	.	TRBV6-5	TRBJ1-1	CASSYYTGNTEAFF	TGTGCCAGCAGTTACTACACGGGTAACACTGAAGCTTTCTTT
.	.	TRBV30	TRBJ2-3	CAWSGGGSLRDTQYF	TGTGCCTGGAGTGGGGGAGGTTCCCTGAGGGATACGCAGTATTTT
.	.	TRBV28	TRBJ2-3	CASSRGGMDTQYF	TGTGCCAGCAGCCGTGGGGGGATGGATACGCAGTATTTT
.	.	TRBV7-2	TRBJ2-7	CASSVAGTSSYEQYF	TGTGCCAGCAGCGTAGCCGGGACAAGCTCCTACGAGCAGTACTTC